A selection of T cell receptor beta chains follows, all from one sample in a study of T cells after yellow fever vaccination. TCRdb re-called the 5' RACE reads with MiXCR, one entry per CDR3 protein. The sample records some 48,000 distinct CDR3 sequences, 5% to 8% being singletons. The specimen was PBMCs, either bulk or a sorted T-cell subset (CD4+, CD8+, memory, or dextramer-sorted; not recorded which), collected 45 days after the yellow fever booster vaccination. These receptors were collected from a man aged 25-45 years who received the YFV17D yellow fever vaccine. CDR3s include the opening cysteine and the closing phenylalanine or tryptophan. The D gene is left open where the match is weak. Clone size is shown for a subset of rows, as once, few, many or a class of expanded clone.

size	V	D	J	CDR3	DNA
many	TRBV6-6	TRBD1	TRBJ1-1	CATSDRVAEAFF	TGTGCCACCAGTGACAGGGTGGCTGAAGCTTTCTTT
few	TRBV20-1	TRBD2	TRBJ2-7	CSACPGTSASGEQYF	TGCAGTGCTTGCCCCGGGACTAGCGCCTCCGGGGAGCAGTACTTC
many	TRBV6-1	TRBD2	TRBJ2-7	CATWTSGNTYEQYF	TGTGCCACCTGGACTAGCGGGAACACCTACGAGCAGTACTTC
few	TRBV4-3	-	TRBJ1-1	CASSQLKDTEAFF	TGCGCCAGCAGCCAACTGAAGGACACTGAAGCTTTCTTT
-	TRBV28	-	TRBJ1-2	CASSSGTLPGGYTF	TGTGCCAGCAGTTCTGGGACTCTTCCGGGGGGCTACACCTTC
many	TRBV4-2	-	TRBJ2-7	CASSQAGADSSYEQYF	TGTGCCAGCAGCCAAGCGGGGGCGGACAGCTCCTACGAGCAGTACTTC
-	TRBV29-1	-	TRBJ2-2	CSDRRVDTGELFF	TGCAGCGACCGCAGGGTAGACACCGGGGAGCTGTTTTTT
few	TRBV6-2/TRBV6-3	TRBD2	TRBJ2-7	CASRPTSGRATYEQYF	TGTGCCAGCAGACCGACTAGCGGGAGGGCCACCTACGAGCAGTACTTC
many	TRBV20-1	-	TRBJ1-5	CSASIGLQPQHF	TGCAGTGCTAGTATTGGACTCCAGCCCCAGCATTTT
many	TRBV7-2	-	TRBJ1-4	CASSPVKGVNEKLFF	TGTGCCAGCAGCCCCGTAAAGGGGGTAAATGAAAAACTGTTTTTT
-	TRBV5-4	TRBD1	TRBJ2-2	CASSRGQGAKAGELFF	TGTGCCAGCAGCCGGGGACAGGGGGCAAAAGCCGGGGAGCTGTTTTTT
few	TRBV28	-	TRBJ2-1	CASTSARFGSGDFF	TGTGCCAGTACCTCGGCGCGTTTTGGGTCCGGGGACTTCTTC
few	TRBV27	-	TRBJ1-6	CASTAQGYNSPLHF	TGTGCCAGCACCGCCCAGGGATATAATTCACCCCTCCACTTT
few	TRBV6-1	-	TRBJ2-7	CASRKSTYTYEQYF	TGTGCCAGCAGAAAAAGCACTTACACCTACGAGCAGTACTTC
few	TRBV6-1	TRBD1	TRBJ1-5	CASRGTGYSNQPQHF	TGTGCCAGCAGAGGGACAGGTTATAGCAATCAGCCCCAGCATTTT
-	TRBV7-9	-	TRBJ2-1	CASSTRGASGPKSQFF	TGTGCCAGCAGCACCAGGGGGGCTAGCGGGCCTAAATCGCAGTTCTTC
many	TRBV18	-	TRBJ2-3	CASSPIAGSTDTQYF	TGTGCCAGCTCACCTATCGCGGGGAGCACAGATACGCAGTATTTT
medium-sized	TRBV4-2	-	TRBJ2-1	CASSPYTPSNEQFF	TGTGCCAGCAGCCCTTATACTCCCTCCAATGAGCAGTTCTTC
-	TRBV4-1	-	TRBJ2-1	CASSQAYVLAVHEQFF	TGCGCCAGCAGCCAAGCGTATGTCCTCGCGGTCCATGAGCAGTTCTTC
many	TRBV12-3/TRBV12-4	TRBD2	TRBJ2-2	CASVSGLAGDRELFF	TGTGCCAGCGTGAGTGGACTAGCGGGAGATCGGGAGCTGTTTTTT
few	TRBV5-4	-	TRBJ2-6	CASSWTGANVLTF	TGTGCCAGCAGCTGGACTGGGGCCAACGTCCTGACTTTC
-	TRBV6-2/TRBV6-3	-	TRBJ2-7	CASGGYSHEQYF	TGTGCCAGCGGGGGGTACTCCCACGAGCAGTACTTC
few	TRBV20-1	TRBD2	TRBJ2-1	CSAQRGGNEQFF	TGCAGTGCCCAACGGGGGGGGAATGAGCAGTTCTTC